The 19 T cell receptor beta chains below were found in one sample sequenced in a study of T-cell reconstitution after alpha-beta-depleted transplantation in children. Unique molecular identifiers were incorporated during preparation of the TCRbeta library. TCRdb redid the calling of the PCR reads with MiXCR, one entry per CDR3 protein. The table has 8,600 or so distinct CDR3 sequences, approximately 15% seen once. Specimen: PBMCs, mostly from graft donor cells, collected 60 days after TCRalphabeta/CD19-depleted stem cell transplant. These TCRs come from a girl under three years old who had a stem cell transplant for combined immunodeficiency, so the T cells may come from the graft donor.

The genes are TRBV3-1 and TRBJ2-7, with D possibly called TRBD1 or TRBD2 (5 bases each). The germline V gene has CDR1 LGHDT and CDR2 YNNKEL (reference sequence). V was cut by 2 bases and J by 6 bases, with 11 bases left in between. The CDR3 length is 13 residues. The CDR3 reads CASSQIAGAEQYF. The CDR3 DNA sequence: TGTGCCAGCAGCCAAATCGCCGGGGCCGAGCAGTACTTC.

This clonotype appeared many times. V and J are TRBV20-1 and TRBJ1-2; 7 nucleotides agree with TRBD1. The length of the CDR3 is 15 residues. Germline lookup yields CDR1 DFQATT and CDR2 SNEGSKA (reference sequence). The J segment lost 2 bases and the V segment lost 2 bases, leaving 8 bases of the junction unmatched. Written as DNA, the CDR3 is TGCAGTGCTAGACCTCCGGGACAGAGGAACTATGGCTACACCTTC. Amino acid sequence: CSARPPGQRNYGYTF.

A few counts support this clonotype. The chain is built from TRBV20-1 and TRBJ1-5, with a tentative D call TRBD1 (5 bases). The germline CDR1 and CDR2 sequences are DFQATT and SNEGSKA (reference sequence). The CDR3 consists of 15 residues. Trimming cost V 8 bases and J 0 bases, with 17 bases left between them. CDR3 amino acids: CSTGGSGNSNQPQHF. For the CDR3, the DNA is TGCAGTACCGGGGGGTCCGGAAATAGCAATCAGCCCCAGCATTTT.

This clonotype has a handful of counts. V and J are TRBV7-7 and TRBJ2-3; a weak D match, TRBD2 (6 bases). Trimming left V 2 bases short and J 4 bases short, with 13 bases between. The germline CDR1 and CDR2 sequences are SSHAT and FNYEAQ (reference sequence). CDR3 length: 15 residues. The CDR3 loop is CASSLTSLASDTQYF. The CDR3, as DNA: TGTGCCAGCAGCTTAACAAGTCTAGCGTCAGATACGCAGTATTTT.

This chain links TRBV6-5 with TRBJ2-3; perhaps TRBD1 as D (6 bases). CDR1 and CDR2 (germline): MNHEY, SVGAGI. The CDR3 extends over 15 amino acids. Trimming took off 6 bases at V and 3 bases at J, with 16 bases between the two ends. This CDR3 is CASSQDSGETDTQYF. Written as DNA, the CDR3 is TGTGCCAGCAGCCAAGATTCAGGGGAGACAGATACGCAGTATTTT.

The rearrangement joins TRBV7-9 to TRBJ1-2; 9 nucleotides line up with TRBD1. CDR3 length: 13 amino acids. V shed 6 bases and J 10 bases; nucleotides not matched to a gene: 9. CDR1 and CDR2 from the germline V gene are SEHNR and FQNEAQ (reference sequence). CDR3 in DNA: TGTGCCAGCAGGCCGGGACAGGGTATCCACTACACCTTC. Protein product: CASRPGQGIHYTF. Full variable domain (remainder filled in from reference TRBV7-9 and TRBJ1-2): DTGVSQNPRHKITKRGQNVTFRCDPISEHNRLYWYRQTLGQGPEFLTYFQNEAQLEKSRLLSDRFSAERPKGSFSTLEIQRTEQGDSAMYLCASRPGQGIHYTFGSGTRLTVV.

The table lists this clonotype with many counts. CDR3 amino acids: CASSPTVSSTDTQYF. DNA of the CDR3: TGTGCCAGCAGCCCGACAGTCTCTAGCACAGATACGCAGTATTTT. The chain is built from TRBV5-6 and TRBJ2-3; TRBD1 is a possible D gene (5 bases). There are 15 residues in the CDR3. Germline V lookup: CDR1 SGHDT, CDR2 YYEEEE. The germline V and J ends were trimmed by 4 bases and 0 bases, with 12 bases remaining between them.

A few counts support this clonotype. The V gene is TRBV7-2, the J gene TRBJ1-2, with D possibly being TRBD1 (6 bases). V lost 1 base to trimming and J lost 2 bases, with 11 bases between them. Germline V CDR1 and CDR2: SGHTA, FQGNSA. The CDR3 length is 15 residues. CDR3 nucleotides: TGTGCCAGCAGCTTAGTTACAGGGATAAACTATGGCTACACCTTC. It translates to CASSLVTGINYGYTF.

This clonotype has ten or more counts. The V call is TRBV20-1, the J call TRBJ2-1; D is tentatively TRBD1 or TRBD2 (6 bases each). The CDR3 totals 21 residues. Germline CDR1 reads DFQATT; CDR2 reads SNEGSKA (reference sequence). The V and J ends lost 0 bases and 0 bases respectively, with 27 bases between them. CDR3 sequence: CSARDLASWVRDKPSYNEQFF. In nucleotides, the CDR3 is TGCAGTGCTAGAGACCTAGCGTCCTGGGTAAGGGACAAACCCTCCTACAATGAGCAGTTCTTC.

CDR3 sequence: CASSARTGHGYTF. The CDR3 nucleotides read TGCGCCAGCAGCGCGAGGACAGGCCATGGCTACACCTTC. The rearrangement uses TRBV5-1 and TRBJ1-2; 7 nucleotides agree with TRBD1. The CDR3 extends over 13 amino acids. The trim removed 4 bases at V and 6 bases at J, leaving 6 bases unmatched. In germline, CDR1 is SGHRS, CDR2 YFSETQ.

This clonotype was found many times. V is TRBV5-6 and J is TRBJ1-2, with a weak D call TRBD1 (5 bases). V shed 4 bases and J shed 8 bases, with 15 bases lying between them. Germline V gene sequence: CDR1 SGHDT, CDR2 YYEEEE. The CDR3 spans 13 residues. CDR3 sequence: CASSPPAGYGYTF. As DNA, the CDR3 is TGTGCCAGCAGCCCCCCCGCAGGGTACGGCTACACCTTC.

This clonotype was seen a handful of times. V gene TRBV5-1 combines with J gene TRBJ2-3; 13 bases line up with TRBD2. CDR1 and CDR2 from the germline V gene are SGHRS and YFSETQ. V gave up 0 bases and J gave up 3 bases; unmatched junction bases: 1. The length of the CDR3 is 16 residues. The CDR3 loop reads CASSLGLAGGTDTQYF. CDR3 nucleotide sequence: TGCGCCAGCAGCTTGGGACTAGCGGGAGGAACAGATACGCAGTATTTT.

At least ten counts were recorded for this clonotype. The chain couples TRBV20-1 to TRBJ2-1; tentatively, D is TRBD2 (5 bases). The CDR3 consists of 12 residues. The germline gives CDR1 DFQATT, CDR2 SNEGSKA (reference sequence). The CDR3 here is CSAGIYYNEQFF. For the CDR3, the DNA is TGCAGCGCCGGGATATACTACAATGAGCAGTTCTTC.

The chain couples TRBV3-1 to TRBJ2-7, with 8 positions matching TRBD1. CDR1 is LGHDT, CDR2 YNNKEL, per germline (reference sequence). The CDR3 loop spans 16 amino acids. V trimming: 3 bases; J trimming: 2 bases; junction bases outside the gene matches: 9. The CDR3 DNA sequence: TGTGCCAGCAGCCACTTCCAGGGGGCCGGCACCTACGAGCAGTACTTC. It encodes CASSHFQGAGTYEQYF.

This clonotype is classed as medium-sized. The CDR3 DNA reads as TGTGCCACCAGTGAGCAAGCGGGGGCGTACAATGAGCAGTTCTTC. Translating it yields CATSEQAGAYNEQFF. The gene calls are TRBV24-1 and TRBJ2-1; 8 bases are a match to TRBD2. Germline V gene data show CDR1 as KGHDR and CDR2 as SFDVKD. The V gene end was trimmed by 4 bases and the J gene end by 4 bases; junction bases not matched to a gene: 5. This CDR3 is built from 15 residues.

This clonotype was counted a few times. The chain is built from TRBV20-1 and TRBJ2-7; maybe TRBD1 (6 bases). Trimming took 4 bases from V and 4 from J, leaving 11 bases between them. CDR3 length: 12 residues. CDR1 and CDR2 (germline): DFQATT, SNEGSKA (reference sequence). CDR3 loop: CSATGVRYEQYF. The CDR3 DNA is TGCAGTGCTACAGGGGTTCGGTACGAGCAGTACTTC.

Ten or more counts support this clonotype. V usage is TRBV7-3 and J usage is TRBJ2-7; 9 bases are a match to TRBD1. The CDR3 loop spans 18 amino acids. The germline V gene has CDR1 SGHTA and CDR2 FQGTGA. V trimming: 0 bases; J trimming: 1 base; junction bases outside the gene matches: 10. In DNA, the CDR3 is TGTGCCAGCAGCTTAACGAGGCTGGGGGGACAGGGATCCTACGAGCAGTACTTC. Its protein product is CASSLTRLGGQGSYEQYF.

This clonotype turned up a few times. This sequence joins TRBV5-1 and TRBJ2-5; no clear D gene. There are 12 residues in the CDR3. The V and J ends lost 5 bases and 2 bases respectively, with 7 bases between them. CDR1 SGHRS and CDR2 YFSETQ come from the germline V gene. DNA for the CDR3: TGCGCCAGCAGATACAGACAAGAGACCCAGTACTTC. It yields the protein CASRYRQETQYF.

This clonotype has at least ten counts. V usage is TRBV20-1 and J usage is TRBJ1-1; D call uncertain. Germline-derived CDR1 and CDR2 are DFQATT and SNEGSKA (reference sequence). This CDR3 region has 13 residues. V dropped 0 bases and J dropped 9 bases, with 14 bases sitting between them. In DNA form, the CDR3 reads TGCAGTGCTAGAGATTCGCGAGGGATTCAAGCTTTCTTT. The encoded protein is CSARDSRGIQAFF.